What follows describes a single TCR beta chain. Its antigen is undetermined. TCRdb reanalyzed the 5' RACE reads, giving one entry per CDR3 protein sequence and no DNA. Here the sample table reports some 200,000 distinct CDR3 sequences. This sample stems from a study of monozygotic twins with inflammatory bowel disease. General study findings and limits: Possibly because of limited power, concordant and discordant twins showed no difference in repertoire similarity.

The CDR3 is made up of 15 amino acids. Germline-derived CDR1 and CDR2 are SGHRS and YFSETQ. The origin of this receptor is a human donor with ulcerative colitis or Crohn's disease, or a healthy co-twin of an affected twin (not recorded which). This sequence joins TRBV5-1 and TRBJ2-5; TCRdb's D call of TRBD2 is untestable without DNA. Sequencing was performed on blood. CDR3: CASSGSGGLQETQYF.